Here is one T cell receptor beta chain with its context. Assay: immunoSEQ multiplex PCR; the TCRdb copy retains only in-frame clones and omits some. Among more than 200,000 clones listed, about four fifths were seen once. This entry comes from a study of blood T cell repertoires in COVID-19. Study as a whole: Collection of acute and convalescent COVID-19 samples took place in the United States, Italy and Spain.

The sequenced material came from peripheral blood. This sequence originates from a woman between 35 and 50 years old with active or convalescent COVID-19.

The CDR3 here is CASTGSHGYTF. CDR3 in DNA: TGTGCCAGCACGGGGAGCCATGGCTACACCTTC. V is TRBV6-5 and J is TRBJ1-2; D is ambiguous. CDR1 is MNHEY, CDR2 SVGAGI, per germline. V lost 7 bases, J lost 6 bases, and 9 bases lay in between. CDR3 length equals 11 residues.